This TCR beta chain was identified in a study of tumor-infiltrating lymphocytes in primary liver carcinoma. This CDR3 spans 14 amino acids. Germline V gene lookup returns CDR1 SGHAT and CDR2 FQDESV (reference sequence). On this clonotype itself: The antigen is not known. The junction departs from the called germline gene at one end, perhaps through a read error.

The template, roughly 550 ng total RNA, yielded TCR beta cDNA made with a constant-region primer. TCR beta libraries came from three nested multiplex PCR rounds using slightly modified ARM-PCR. TRBV1-TRBV30 forward primers and a C-beta reverse primer were used in the first two PCR rounds, which each ran for 9 to 10 cycles. TCRdb re-called the multiplex PCR reads through MiXCR, storing one row per CDR3 protein. The sample lists 300,000 to 350,000 distinct CDR3 sequences; about 61% were seen once. Overall study findings and caveats: Tumor specimens were characterized by a significantly higher top-250-clone fraction than blood (p = 0.039).

Germline DNA was also extracted, with blood RNA taken from unsorted whole blood. The rearrangement uses TRBV11-1 and TRBJ2-7, with 7 bases identical to TRBD1. The sequence came from a man aged 40-49 years with primary liver carcinoma and hepatitis B virus infection. Sequencing was carried out using peripheral blood. CDR3: CASNFTGVRYERYF. The CDR3 nucleotides are TGTGCCAGCAACTTCACAGGGGTGCGGTACGAGCGGTACTTC.